Described below is a single T cell receptor beta chain sequence and its context. Its matching antigen is unknown. The data derive from a study of blood T cells in healthy people across ages. Findings and caveats of the study: It was held that the diversity estimates obtained from one million T cells were underestimates. It was the long-lived donors that had more naive CD4+ cells and higher diversity than aged donors.

The second PCR ran roughly 7 to 11 cycles with a sample-barcoded 5' primer and J-beta primers. TCRdb re-called the 5' RACE reads with MiXCR, one entry per CDR3 protein. The sample yields hundreds of thousands of distinct CDR3 sequences, approximately 53% seen once. Each sample gave at least 6.5 million isolated PBMCs. CDR1 and CDR2 (germline): MNHEY, SVGAGI. V gave up 7 bases and J gave up 12 bases, with 13 bases separating them. This CDR3 comprises 11 residues. The chain couples TRBV6-5 to TRBJ2-1; tentatively, D is TRBD1 (5 bases). Sequencing was carried out using blood. The receptor was derived from a man aged 40-49 years in good health. CDR3 in amino acids: CASTQGSGQFF. As DNA, the CDR3 is TGTGCCAGCACCCAGGGTTCGGGGCAGTTCTTC.